These 27 T cell receptor beta chains came from one sample sequenced in a study of cytomegalovirus exposure and HLA in healthy donors. Vbeta (60) and Jbeta (13) primers were used in the PCR. Sequencing was performed with immunoSEQ multiplex PCR; in TCRdb, only in-frame clones are kept and a portion is missing. The sample has over 100,000 clones, approximately 70% seen once. The source material was PBMCs. These receptors were taken from a man aged 30 to 39 in good health and CMV-seropositive.

This clone was observed many times. The chain is built from TRBV9 and TRBJ1-4, with a possible D match to TRBD1 (6 bases). Trimming pared 4 bases from V and 4 bases from J, leaving 14 bases between. Germline V CDR1 and CDR2: SGDLS, YYNGEE. The CDR3 covers 15 residues. This CDR3 is CASSSSWTVNEKLFF. The DNA of the CDR3 is TGTGCCAGCAGCTCGTCTTGGACAGTTAATGAAAAACTGTTTTTT. The full variable domain, in which reference TRBV9 and TRBJ1-4 provide the parts outside the CDR3, is DSGVTQTPKHLITATGQRVTLRCSPRSGDLSVYWYQQSLDQGLQFLIQYYNGEERAKGNILERFSAQQFPDLHSELNLSSLELGDSALYFCASSSSWTVNEKLFFGSGTQLSVL.

This chain uses TRBV7-9 with TRBJ1-2; D remains unclear. Trimming stripped 5 bases from V and 4 bases from J, with 17 bases between. The CDR3 contains 15 residues. Germline V gene lookup returns CDR1 SEHNR and CDR2 FQNEAQ (reference sequence). The CDR3 DNA reads TGTGCCAGCAGCCCTCTCAACAGCGGGGTCTATGGCTACACCTTC. Residues: CASSPLNSGVYGYTF.

The chain is built from TRBV5-8 and TRBJ2-3, with 8 bases matching TRBD1. V trimming: 2 bases; J trimming: 6 bases; junction bases outside the gene matches: 5. The CDR3 is made up of 14 amino acids. CDR1 SGHTS and CDR2 YDEGEE come from the germline V gene. The CDR3 loop reads CASSFRGHGDTQYF. The DNA for the CDR3 is TGTGCCAGCAGCTTCAGGGGGCACGGGGATACGCAGTATTTT.

The chain uses TRBV19 and TRBJ1-1, with D possibly being TRBD1 (5 bases). The germline V gene encodes CDR1 LNHDA and CDR2 SQIVND (reference sequence). This CDR3 has 14 residues. V was clipped by 3 bases and J by 2 bases, with 10 bases between them. The CDR3 loop is CASSMMGLNTEAFF. In nucleotides, the CDR3 is TGTGCCAGTAGTATGATGGGACTCAACACTGAAGCTTTCTTT.

The chain recombines TRBV9 with TRBJ1-1; TRBD1 matches 9 bases. V shed 0 bases and J 10 bases; nucleotides not matched to a gene: 4. The CDR3 covers 13 residues. Germline V CDR1 and CDR2: SGDLS, YYNGEE. CDR3 residues: CASSVETGGSAFF. CDR3 DNA: TGTGCCAGCAGCGTAGAAACAGGGGGCTCAGCTTTCTTT.

This sequence joins TRBV5-1 and TRBJ1-1; weak D call: TRBD1 (6 bases). This CDR3 contains 18 residues. V was shortened by 0 bases and J by 0 bases, with 18 bases between the two germline ends. The germline V gene has CDR1 SGHRS and CDR2 YFSETQ. Written as DNA, the CDR3 is TGCGCCAGCAGCTTGGCGAGGGGGGGCCGTGAGTTGAACACTGAAGCTTTCTTT. Translated: CASSLARGGRELNTEAFF.

The chain links TRBV4-2 to TRBJ2-3, with D hard to call. The CDR3 consists of 12 residues. The ends were cut back, 4 bases at V and 8 bases at J, with 10 bases in the middle. Germline CDR1 is LGHNA and CDR2 is YNFKEQ. Here the CDR3 reads CASSPDPGTQYF. In DNA, the CDR3 is TGTGCCAGCAGCCCCGATCCAGGTACGCAGTATTTT.

CDR3 sequence reads: CASSLQNNQPQHF. CDR3 coding DNA: TGTGCCAGCAGCTTACAGAATAATCAGCCCCAGCATTTT. V is TRBV7-2 and J is TRBJ1-5; D gene ambiguous. V shed 2 bases and J shed 4 bases, with 6 bases lying between them. CDR1 is SGHTA and CDR2 is FQGNSA in the germline V gene. This CDR3 region has 13 residues.

The chain links TRBV4-1 to TRBJ1-2, with a weak D call TRBD1 (5 bases). From germline, CDR1 is MGHRA and CDR2 YSYEKL. CDR3 size: 17 residues. With 0 bases removed from V and 4 bases from J, the gap between germline ends came to 18 bases. CDR3 amino acids: CASSQDRGTLSSYGYTF. The CDR3 DNA follows: TGCGCCAGCAGCCAAGATCGGGGGACGTTAAGCTCCTATGGCTACACCTTC.

V gene TRBV5-1 combines with J gene TRBJ2-5; TRBD1 matches 7 bases. The DNA end lines up better with TRBJ2-7; the J call may be wrong. The CDR3 extends over 16 amino acids. CDR1 and CDR2 (germline): SGHRS, YFSETQ. The CDR3 coding sequence is TGCGCCAGCAGCCCGCGTCGACAGGGAGCAACCTACGAGCAGTACTTC. The encoded protein is CASSPRRQGATYEQYF.

The chain has TRBV10-1 and TRBJ2-1, with 9 bases that match TRBD1. The V gene's germline CDR1 is WNHNN and CDR2 SYGVQD (reference sequence). The length of the CDR3 is 14 residues. V lost 4 bases and J lost 5; bases outside the gene matches: 3. CDR3 DNA: TGCGCCAGCAGTGGGGGACAGGGCCACAATGAGCAGTTCTTC. Residues: CASSGGQGHNEQFF.

The V call is TRBV27, the J call TRBJ2-7, with 7 bases identical to TRBD2. Losses at the gene ends were 4 bases for V and 2 bases for J; bases not matched to a gene: 11. Germline CDR1 MNHEY, CDR2 SMNVEV (reference sequence). The CDR3 spans 16 residues. CDR3 loop: CASSSTPAGPPYEQYF. For the CDR3, the DNA is TGTGCCAGCAGTTCTACCCCAGCGGGGCCTCCCTACGAGCAGTACTTC.

V is TRBV27 and J is TRBJ2-3; 7 bases match TRBD2. V lost 2 bases and J lost 0; bases outside the gene matches: 5. Germline CDR1 and CDR2: MNHEY and SMNVEV (reference sequence). The CDR3 is 16 residues long. CDR3 sequence: CASSLGGGFSTDTQYF. CDR3 DNA: TGTGCCAGCAGTTTAGGGGGGGGGTTTAGCACAGATACGCAGTATTTT.

V and J are TRBV30 and TRBJ2-1; tentative D call: TRBD2 (7 bases). Germline V lookup: CDR1 GTSNPN, CDR2 SVGIG (reference sequence). Trimming removed 0 bases from V and 8 bases from J, with 23 bases in between. The CDR3 contains 17 residues. Here the CDR3 reads CAWSVRGAGAQSDEQFF. CDR3 sequence (DNA): TGTGCCTGGAGTGTACGGGGGGCCGGGGCCCAATCAGATGAGCAGTTCTTC.

The chain links TRBV7-6 to TRBJ2-2; TRBD1 agrees at 7 bases. This CDR3 region has 15 residues. V lost 3 bases to trimming and J lost 3 bases; unmatched junction nucleotides: 4. Per the germline V gene, CDR1 is SGHVS and CDR2 is FNYEAQ. The CDR3 protein is CASSFGTDYTGELFF. In DNA form, the CDR3 reads TGTGCCAGCAGCTTCGGGACAGACTACACCGGGGAGCTGTTTTTT.

V is TRBV6-5 and J is TRBJ1-1, with D hard to call. The germline CDR1 and CDR2 sequences are MNHEY and SVGAGI. V lost 0 bases to trimming and J lost 7 bases, with 15 bases between them. This CDR3 is 15 amino acids long. CDR3 nucleotides: TGTGCCAGCAGTTACTCGGCAGGTGCAAAAGGTGAAGCTTTCTTT. Protein product: CASSYSAGAKGEAFF.

The rearrangement joins TRBV11-2 to TRBJ2-5, with a weak D call TRBD1 (6 bases). The J call may not be correct, given that the DNA end is closer to TRBJ2-7. The V gene's germline CDR1 is SGHAT and CDR2 FQNNGV. The CDR3 extends over 14 amino acids. The CDR3 nucleotides are TGTGCCAGCAGCTTGGGGGCAAGCTCCTACGAGCAGTACTTC. Translation gives CASSLGASSYEQYF.

The V call is TRBV14, the J call TRBJ2-5; D is undetermined. The CDR3 runs 16 residues. V gave up 1 base and J gave up 2 bases, with 14 bases separating them. Germline CDR1 SGHDN, CDR2 FVKESK. This chain's CDR3 is CASSQGPLWRQETQYF. CDR3 nucleotides: TGTGCCAGCAGCCAAGGTCCCTTATGGAGACAAGAGACCCAGTACTTC.

V and J are TRBV4-3 and TRBJ1-6; D call uncertain. Trimming left V 0 bases short and J 0 bases short, with 9 bases between. There are 17 residues in the CDR3. Germline CDR1 is LGHNA and CDR2 is YSLEER. CDR3: CASSQDTTSSYNSPLHF. Written as DNA, the CDR3 is TGCGCCAGCAGCCAAGATACGACAAGCTCCTATAATTCACCCCTCCACTTT.

The chain joins TRBV11-3 to TRBJ2-7, with 7 bases fitting TRBD2. Germline V CDR1 and CDR2: SGHNT, YENEEA. V was pared by 3 bases and J by 0 bases, with 5 bases of the junction left unmatched. The length of the CDR3 is 15 residues. The CDR3 bases are TGTGCCAGCAGCTTCGTGACTAGCTCCTCCTACGAGCAGTACGTC. Translated, it gives CASSFVTSSSYEQYV.

This clone has more than one count but fewer than ten. The same CDR3 also results from other DNA sequences found in this sample. The V call is TRBV9, the J call TRBJ1-4; perhaps TRBD1 as D (5 bases). The CDR3 is 15 residues long. Germline V gives CDR1 SGDLS, CDR2 YYNGEE. The V end lost 0 bases, the J end lost 5 bases, and 11 bases lay between the germline ends. The CDR3 is CASSVGGRRNEKLFF. DNA of the CDR3: TGTGCCAGCAGCGTAGGGGGCCGCCGAAATGAAAAACTGTTTTTT.

The rearrangement links TRBV5-4 to TRBJ1-1, with TRBD1 matching 8 bases. Looked up from germline, CDR1 is SGHNT and CDR2 is YYREEE (reference sequence). The CDR3 runs to 16 residues. J was trimmed by 3 bases and V by 0 bases; bases with no gene match: 7. The CDR3 DNA reads TGTGCCAGCAGCTTGGAAGACAGGGGATATCACACTGAAGCTTTCTTT. This gives the protein CASSLEDRGYHTEAFF.

CDR3 residues: CASSVVAGATDTQYF. The CDR3 bases are TGTGCCAGCAGCGTAGTAGCGGGGGCCACAGATACGCAGTATTTT. The genes are TRBV9 and TRBJ2-3; 9 bases map to TRBD2. The J segment lost 2 bases and the V segment lost 0 bases, leaving 1 base of the junction unmatched. The CDR3 totals 15 residues. Per the germline V gene, CDR1 is SGDLS and CDR2 is YYNGEE.

The chain combines TRBV7-6 with TRBJ2-7, with TRBD1 matching over 9 bases. The CDR3 sequence is 17 residues long. The V segment lost 3 bases and the J segment 4 bases; nucleotides outside the gene matches: 13. Germline V gene sequence: CDR1 SGHVS, CDR2 FNYEAQ. CDR3 sequence: CASSLRGRQGGRYEQYF. Written as DNA, the CDR3 is TGTGCCAGCAGCTTGAGGGGGCGACAGGGGGGTAGGTACGAGCAGTACTTC.

V and J are TRBV5-6 and TRBJ2-1; D gene uncertain. The CDR3 totals 16 residues. V was clipped by 3 bases and J by 0 bases, with 13 bases between them. The germline V gene has CDR1 SGHDT and CDR2 YYEEEE. Written as DNA, the CDR3 is TGTGCCAGCAGCTCCCTCCAAACCAGCTCCTACAATGAGCAGTTCTTC. It is translated as CASSSLQTSSYNEQFF.

This clone was observed a single time. The chain combines TRBV30 with TRBJ1-2, with a possible D match to TRBD1 (5 bases). The CDR3 length is 14 residues. V lost 0 bases to trimming and J lost 3 bases, with 11 bases between them. Germline V lookup: CDR1 GTSNPN, CDR2 SVGIG (reference sequence). CDR3 nucleotides: TGTGCCTGGAGTGTACAGCCAGGGCACTATGGCTACACCTTC. It translates to CAWSVQPGHYGYTF.

The chain combines TRBV29-1 with TRBJ2-1, with D maybe TRBD1 (5 bases). V was shortened by 5 bases and J by 8 bases, with 19 bases between the two germline ends. The CDR3 length is 14 residues. The germline V gene has CDR1 SQVTM and CDR2 ANQGSEA. CDR3 nucleotide sequence: TGCAGCGTTTTGATTCTGGGGCGCCGGGATGAGCAGTTCTTC. Translation gives CSVLILGRRDEQFF.